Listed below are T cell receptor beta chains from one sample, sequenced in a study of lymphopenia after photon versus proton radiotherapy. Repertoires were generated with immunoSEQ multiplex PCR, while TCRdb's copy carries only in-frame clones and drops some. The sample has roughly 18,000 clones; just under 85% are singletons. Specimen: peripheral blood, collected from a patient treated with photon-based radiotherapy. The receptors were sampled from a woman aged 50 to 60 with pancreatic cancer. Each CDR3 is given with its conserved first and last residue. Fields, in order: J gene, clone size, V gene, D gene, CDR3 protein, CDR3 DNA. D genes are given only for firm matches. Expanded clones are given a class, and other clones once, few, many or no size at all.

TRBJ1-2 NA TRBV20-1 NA CSATGYGYTF TGCAGTGCTACCGGCTATGGCTACACCTTC
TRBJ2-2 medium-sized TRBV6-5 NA CASRTSGGDTGELFF TGTGCCAGCAGGACCTCAGGGGGGGACACCGGGGAGCTGTTTTTT
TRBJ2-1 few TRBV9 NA CASSVGSPGDEQFF TGTGCCAGCAGCGTAGGATCGCCAGGTGATGAGCAGTTCTTC
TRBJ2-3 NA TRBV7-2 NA CASSRQFTDTQYF TGTGCCAGCTCCAGACAGTTCACAGATACGCAGTATTTT
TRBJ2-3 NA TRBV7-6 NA CASSLSATSTDTQYF TGTGCCAGCAGCTTGAGTGCGACTAGCACAGATACGCAGTATTTT
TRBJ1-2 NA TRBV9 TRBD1 CASSTNRGNYGYTF TGTGCCAGCAGCACCAACAGGGGTAACTATGGCTACACCTTC
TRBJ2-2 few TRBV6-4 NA CASSDRESGELFF TGTGCCAGCAGTGACAGGGAGAGCGGGGAGCTGTTTTTT
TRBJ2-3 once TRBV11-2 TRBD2 CASSTGAGRFTDTQYF TGTGCCAGCAGCACGGGAGCGGGAAGATTCACAGATACGCAGTATTTT
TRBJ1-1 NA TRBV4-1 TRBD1 CASSQDGNRGTEAFF TGCGCCAGCAGCCAAGATGGAAACAGGGGCACTGAAGCTTTCTTT
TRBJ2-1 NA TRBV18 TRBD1 CASSPGQGAGNEQFF TGTGCCAGCTCACCGGGACAGGGGGCAGGTAATGAGCAGTTCTTC
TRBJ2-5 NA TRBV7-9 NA CASSPPGFNLGRETQYF TGTGCCAGCAGCCCCCCCGGGTTTAATCTGGGGAGAGAGACCCAGTACTTC
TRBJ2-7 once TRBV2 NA CASSPDLSYEQYF TGTGCCAGCAGCCCAGACTTGTCCTACGAGCAGTACTTC
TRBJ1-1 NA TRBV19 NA CASKSGGQNTEAFF TGTGCCAGTAAGAGTGGGGGACAGAACACTGAAGCTTTCTTT
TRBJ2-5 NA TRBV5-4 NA CASSSLDVPEETQYF TGTGCCAGCAGCTCTCTCGATGTGCCGGAAGAGACCCAGTACTTC
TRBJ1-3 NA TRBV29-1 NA CSGNTGNTIYF TGCAGCGGGAACACCGGAAACACCATATATTTT
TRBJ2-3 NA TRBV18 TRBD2 CASPPASGRSDTQYF TGTGCCAGCCCCCCCGCTAGCGGGAGGTCCGATACGCAGTATTTT
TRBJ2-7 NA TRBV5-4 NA CASSLGRLSVEQYF TGTGCCAGCAGCTTGGGACGCTTATCCGTCGAGCAGTACTTC
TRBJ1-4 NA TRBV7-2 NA CASSTIASTNEKLLF TGTGCCAGCAGCACAATCGCGTCAACTAATGAAAAACTGCTTTTT
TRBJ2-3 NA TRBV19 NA CASGLQSTDTQYF TGTGCCAGTGGACTCCAAAGCACAGATACGCAGTATTTT
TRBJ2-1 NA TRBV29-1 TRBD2 CSVLQSGGDYNEQFF TGCAGCGTTCTTCAGAGCGGGGGGGACTACAATGAGCAGTTCTTC
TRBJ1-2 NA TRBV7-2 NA CASSPSRTRVDNYGYTF TGTGCCAGCAGCCCATCGCGTACCAGGGTTGATAACTATGGCTACACCTTC
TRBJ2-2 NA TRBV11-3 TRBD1 CASSYEGTGSGELFF TGTGCCAGCAGCTACGAAGGGACAGGGTCCGGGGAGCTGTTTTTT
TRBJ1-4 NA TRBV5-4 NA CASSKERNEKLFF TGTGCCAGCAGCAAGGAGAGGAATGAAAAACTGTTTTTT
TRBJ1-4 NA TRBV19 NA CASSITGDNEKLFF TGTGCCAGTAGTATAACAGGCGATAATGAAAAACTGTTTTTT
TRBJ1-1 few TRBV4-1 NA CASSPTSGFGNTEAFF TGCGCCAGCAGCCCTACATCAGGGTTTGGGAACACTGAAGCTTTCTTT
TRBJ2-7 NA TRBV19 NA CASSIQGYEQYF TGTGCCAGTAGTATTCAGGGCTACGAGCAGTACTTC
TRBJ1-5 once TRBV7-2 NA CASSLAWTADQPQHF TGTGCCAGCAGCTTAGCGTGGACAGCTGATCAGCCCCAGCATTTT
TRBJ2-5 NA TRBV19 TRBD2 CASASVTSGRETQYF TGTGCCAGTGCTTCTGTGACTAGCGGGAGAGAGACCCAGTACTTC
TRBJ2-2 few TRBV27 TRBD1 CASSLGTANTGELFF TGTGCCAGCAGTTTAGGGACAGCGAACACCGGGGAGCTGTTTTTT
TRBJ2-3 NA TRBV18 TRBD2 CASSPGLAGATDTQYF TGTGCCAGCTCCCCGGGACTAGCGGGAGCCACTGATACGCAGTATTTT
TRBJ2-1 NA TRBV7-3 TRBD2 CASSKSPLAGDYNEQFF TGTGCCAGCAGCAAATCTCCGCTCGCGGGAGATTACAATGAGCAGTTCTTC
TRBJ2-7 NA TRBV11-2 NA CASSLLLDRAYEQYF TGTGCCAGCAGCTTACTTTTGGACAGAGCCTACGAGCAGTACTTC
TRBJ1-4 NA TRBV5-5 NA CASSHRDGATNEKLFF TGTGCCAGCAGCCACCGGGACGGAGCAACTAATGAAAAACTGTTTTTT
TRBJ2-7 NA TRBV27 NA CASSLPGPRYEQYF TGTGCCAGCAGCTTACCGGGACCCCGATACGAGCAGTACTTC
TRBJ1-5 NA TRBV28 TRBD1 CASSRPGQGSSNQPQHF TGTGCCAGCAGCCGACCGGGACAGGGCTCGAGCAATCAGCCCCAGCATTTT
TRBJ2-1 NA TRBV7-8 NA CASSLPPNEQFF TGTGCCAGCAGCTTGCCCCCCAATGAGCAGTTCTTC
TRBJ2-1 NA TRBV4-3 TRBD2 CASSRGELAASSYNEQFF TGCGCCAGCAGCCGGGGGGAACTAGCGGCGAGCTCCTACAATGAGCAGTTCTTC
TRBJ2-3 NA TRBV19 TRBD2 CASSRRYRAGEGQITDTQYF TGTGCCAGTAGCCGCCGTTACCGCGCGGGAGAAGGGCAAATCACAGATACGCAGTATTTT
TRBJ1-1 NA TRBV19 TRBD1 CASTWDGTGMNTEAFF TGTGCCAGTACCTGGGACGGGACAGGGATGAACACTGAAGCTTTCTTT
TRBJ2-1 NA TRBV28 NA CASRLGANEQFF TGTGCCAGCAGGCTCGGGGCGAATGAGCAGTTCTTC
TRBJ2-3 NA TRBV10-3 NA CAIRPGPSTDTQYF TGTGCCATCAGACCGGGCCCCAGCACAGATACGCAGTATTTT
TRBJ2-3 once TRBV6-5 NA CASSFGPAGRDTQYF TGTGCCAGCAGTTTTGGGCCCGCTGGGCGGGATACGCAGTATTTT
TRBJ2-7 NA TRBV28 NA CASSSGIYEQYF TGTGCCAGCAGTAGCGGAATTTACGAGCAGTACTTC
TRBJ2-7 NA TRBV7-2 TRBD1 CASSLRQGGYEQYF TGTGCCAGCAGCCTCAGACAGGGGGGGTACGAGCAGTACTTC
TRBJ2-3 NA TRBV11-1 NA CASSQKSGTPPFF TGTGCCAGCAGCCAAAAATCCGGGACTCCTCCTTTTTTT
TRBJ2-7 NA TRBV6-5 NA CASSYEAISYEQYF TGTGCCAGCAGTTACGAAGCCATCTCCTACGAGCAGTACTTC
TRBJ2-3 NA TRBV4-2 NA CASSHRTDTQYF TGTGCCAGCAGCCATCGAACAGATACGCAGTATTTT
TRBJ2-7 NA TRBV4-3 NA CASSQGEGSSYEQYF TGCGCCAGCAGCCAAGGAGAGGGGAGCTCCTACGAGCAGTACTTC
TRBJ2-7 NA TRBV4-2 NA CASSQDALTRHEQYF TGTGCCAGCAGCCAAGACGCACTAACGAGGCACGAGCAGTACTTC
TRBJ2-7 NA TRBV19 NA CASSMGNSVGEQYF TGTGCCAGTAGTATGGGGAACTCCGTTGGTGAGCAGTACTTC
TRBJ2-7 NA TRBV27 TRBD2 CASKGGVHSYEQYF TGTGCCAGCAAGGGAGGGGTCCACTCCTACGAGCAGTACTTC
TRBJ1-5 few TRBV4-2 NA CASSRIAQQANQPQHF TGTGCCAGCAGCCGAATCGCACAGCAGGCTAATCAGCCCCAGCATTTT
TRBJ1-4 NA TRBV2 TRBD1 CASREGTGRTNEKLFF TGTGCCAGCAGAGAAGGGACAGGGCGAACTAATGAAAAACTGTTTTTT
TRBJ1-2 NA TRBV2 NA CASSAGTNYGYTF TGTGCCAGCTCGGCGGGAACTAACTATGGCTACACCTTC
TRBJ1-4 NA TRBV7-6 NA CASSLIAGAMTDVATNEKLFF TGTGCCAGCAGCTTAATTGCCGGGGCGATGACGGACGTTGCAACTAATGAAAAACTGTTTTTT